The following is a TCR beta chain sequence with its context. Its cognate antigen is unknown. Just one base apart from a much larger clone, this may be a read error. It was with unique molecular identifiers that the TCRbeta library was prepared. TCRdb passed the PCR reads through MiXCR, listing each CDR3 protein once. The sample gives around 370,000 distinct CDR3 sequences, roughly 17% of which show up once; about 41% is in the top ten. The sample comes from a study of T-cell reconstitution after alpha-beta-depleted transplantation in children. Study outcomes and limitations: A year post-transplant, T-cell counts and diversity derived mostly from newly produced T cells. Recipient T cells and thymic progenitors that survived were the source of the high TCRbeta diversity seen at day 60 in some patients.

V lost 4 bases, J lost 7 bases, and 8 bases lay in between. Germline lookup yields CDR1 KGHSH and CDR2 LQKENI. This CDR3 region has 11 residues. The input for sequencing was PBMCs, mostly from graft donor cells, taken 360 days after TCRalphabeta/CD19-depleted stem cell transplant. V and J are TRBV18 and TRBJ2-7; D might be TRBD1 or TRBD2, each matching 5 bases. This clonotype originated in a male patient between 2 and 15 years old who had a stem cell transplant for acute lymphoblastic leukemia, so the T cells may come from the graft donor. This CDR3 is CASSLGEEQYF. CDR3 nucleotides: TGTGCCAGCTCACTAGGGGAGGAGCAGTACTTC. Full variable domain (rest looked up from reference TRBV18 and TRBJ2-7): NAGVMQNPRHLVRRRGQEARLRCSPMKGHSHVYWYRQLPEEGLKFMVYLQKENIIDESGMPKERFSAEFPKEGPSILRIQQVVRGDSAAYFCASSLGEEQYFGPGTRLTVT.